There are a few counts of the clone carrying this T cell receptor beta chain. Following RNA extraction, reverse transcription yielded cDNA that acted as the sequencing template. Sequenced by immunoSEQ multiplex PCR; TCRdb stores in-frame clones only, minus some. The table has more than 90,000 clones, roughly two thirds seen once. This entry belongs to a study of CD8+ T cells in alopecia areata. CDR1 and CDR2 (germline): SQVTM, ANQGSEA. The CDR3 has 13 residues. Trimming cost V 1 base and J 1 base, with 7 bases left between them. The treatment was: oral pan-JAK inhibitor, 5-10 mg twice daily. This sequence was found in a human donor with alopecia areata. Source: CD8+ T cells sorted from blood, taken at week 4, from a patient treated with tofacitinib. The V gene is TRBV29-1, the J gene TRBJ1-1; D gene ambiguous. The CDR3, as DNA: TGCAGCGTTGAAGGCGACACGAACACTGAAGCTTTCTTT. Encoded protein: CSVEGDTNTEAFF. Filled out from reference TRBV29-1 and TRBJ1-1, the complete variable domain reads SAVISQKPSRDICQRGTSLTIQCQVDSQVTMMFWYRQQPGQSLTLIATANQGSEATYESGFVIDKFPISRPNLTFSTLTVSNMSPEDSSIYLCSVEGDTNTEAFFGQGTRLTVV.